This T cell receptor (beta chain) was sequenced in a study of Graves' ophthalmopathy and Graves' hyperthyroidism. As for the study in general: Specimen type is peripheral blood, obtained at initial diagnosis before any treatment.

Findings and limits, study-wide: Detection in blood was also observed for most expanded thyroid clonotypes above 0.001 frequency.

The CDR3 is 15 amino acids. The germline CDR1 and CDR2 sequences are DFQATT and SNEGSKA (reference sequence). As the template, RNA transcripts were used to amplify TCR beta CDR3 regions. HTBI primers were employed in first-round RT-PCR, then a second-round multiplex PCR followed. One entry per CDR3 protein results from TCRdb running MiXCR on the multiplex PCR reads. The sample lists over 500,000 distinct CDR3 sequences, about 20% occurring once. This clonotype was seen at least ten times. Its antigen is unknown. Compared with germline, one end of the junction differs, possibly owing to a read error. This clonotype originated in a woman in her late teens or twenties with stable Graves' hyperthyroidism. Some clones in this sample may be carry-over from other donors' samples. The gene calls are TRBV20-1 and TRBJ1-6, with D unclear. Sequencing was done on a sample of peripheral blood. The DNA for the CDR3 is TGCAGTGCTAGAGATTGGTCTAGCCATAATTCACCCCTCCGCTTT. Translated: CSARDWSSHNSPLRF.